The T cell receptor beta chain under discussion was sequenced for a study of T cell responses to AZD1222 COVID-19 vaccine. The wider study: Second doses were pooled across both intervals (about 4 or about 12 weeks).

The repertoire was sequenced with immunoSEQ multiplex PCR; TCRdb's copy has only in-frame clones and lacks some. Of about 76,000 clones listed, roughly nine tenths are singletons. Germline V CDR1 and CDR2: SGHRS, YFSETQ. V dropped 6 bases and J dropped 6 bases, with 18 bases sitting between them. This CDR3 region has 14 residues. Overall study findings and caveats: Baseline serology detected seropositivity in only six AZD1222 recipients. Clonal diversity was possibly underestimated; the donors were predominantly white British and more often female. Nearly half of spike-specific TCRs reportedly target variant regions that are unmutated in the B.1.351 and B.1.1.7 variants.

About this clone: Its antigen is not identified.

This receptor was obtained from an adult in good health. The V and J genes are TRBV5-1 and TRBJ1-2; D remains unclear. Sample: peripheral blood, taken on day 0 of AZD1222 vaccination. The chain's CDR3 is CASTPSSVSNGYTF. In DNA, the CDR3 is TGCGCCAGCACGCCATCATCGGTGTCCAATGGCTACACCTTC.